This passage covers 24 T cell receptor beta chains from one sample sequenced in a study of T cells in Graves' hyperthyroidism and ophthalmopathy. TCR beta CDR3 sequences were amplified from RNA transcripts. The study used the HTBI primer set for a first-round RT-PCR of the TCR CDR3. MiXCR, applied by TCRdb to the multiplex PCR reads, yields one record per CDR3 protein. The sample lists hundreds of thousands of distinct CDR3 sequences; roughly 13% were seen once. The specimen sequenced was blood. These receptors were collected from a woman between 18 and 30 years old with Graves' hyperthyroidism.

This clonotype has ten or more counts. The chain joins TRBV29-1 to TRBJ2-1; TRBD2 agrees at 8 bases. V shed 6 bases and J 8 bases; nucleotides not matched to a gene: 15. From germline, CDR1 is SQVTM and CDR2 ANQGSEA. The CDR3 contains 15 residues. The CDR3 DNA sequence: TGCAGCGTCATTCACGGGACGCGGGGGGTTGATGAGCAGTTCTTC. It specifies CSVIHGTRGVDEQFF.

There are many counts of this clonotype. The V gene is TRBV7-3, the J gene TRBJ1-2; possible D gene TRBD1, 5 bases. CDR3 length: 15 amino acids. V was trimmed by 5 bases and J by 8 bases, leaving 21 bases between them. Germline values: CDR1 SGHTA, CDR2 FQGTGA. The CDR3 region is CASSLNADSRQGYTF. The CDR3 DNA reads as TGTGCCAGCAGCCTAAATGCCGACAGTCGTCAGGGCTACACCTTC.

This clonotype has a handful of counts. A much larger clone is a single base away; this may be a read error. The chain carries TRBV12-3 or TRBV12-4 and TRBJ2-2; D may be TRBD1 or TRBD2 (5 bases each). This CDR3 is built from 13 residues. CDR3 DNA sequence: TGTGCCAGCAGTTTCCTGGACACCGGGGAGCTGCTTTTT. Residues: CASSFLDTGELLF.

The sample holds many counts of this clonotype. The genes are TRBV7-9 and TRBJ1-1, with 7 bases identical to TRBD1. Trimming took 1 base from V and 5 from J; bases not matched to a gene: 10. Germline V gives CDR1 SEHNR, CDR2 FQNEAQ (reference sequence). There are 16 residues in the CDR3. In DNA, the CDR3 is TGTGCCAGCAGCTTAGTAAGACAGGGATGGATTACTGAAGCTTTCTTT. This encodes CASSLVRQGWITEAFF.

This clonotype was counted many times. V and J are TRBV3-1 and TRBJ2-7; D might be TRBD1 (6 bases). Germline CDR1 LGHDT, CDR2 YNNKEL (reference sequence). The length of the CDR3 is 12 residues. With 3 bases removed from V and 5 bases from J, the gap between germline ends came to 8 bases. CDR3 amino acids: CASSQTGHEQYF. The CDR3 region has the DNA TGTGCCAGCAGCCAGACAGGCCACGAGCAGTACTTC.

The CDR3 DNA follows: TGTGCCAGCAGTGAAGGGGCGGAACTCTACAATGAGCAGTTCTTC. Translating gives CASSEGAELYNEQFF. The chain is built from TRBV25-1 and TRBJ2-1; D might be TRBD1 (5 bases). This CDR3 has 15 amino acids. The germline V and J ends were trimmed by 2 bases and 3 bases, with 11 bases remaining between them. Germline V CDR1 and CDR2: MGHDK, SYGVNS.

This clonotype was seen repeatedly, ten times or more. V is TRBV5-1 and J is TRBJ1-1; D uncertain. V gave up 0 bases and J gave up 0 bases, with 9 bases separating them. Germline CDR1 and CDR2: SGHRS and YFSETQ. The CDR3 extends over 15 amino acids. The CDR3 region has the DNA TGCGCCAGCAGCTTGGCACCGGGGATGAACACTGAAGCTTTCTTT. Translating gives CASSLAPGMNTEAFF.

J is TRBJ2-7 and V is TRBV28, with 10 nucleotides matching TRBD1. Germline values: CDR1 MDHEN, CDR2 SYDVKM. There are 22 residues in the CDR3. J gave up 4 bases and V 6 bases, and 30 bases lay outside the gene matches. The CDR3 DNA reads as TGTGCCAGCAGCGATCCCGGGACAGGGGCGAAGGGGGGGTGGATTGCGGAATACGAGCAGTACTTC. Encoded protein: CASSDPGTGAKGGWIAEYEQYF.

This clonotype came up many times. This chain joins TRBV4-3 and TRBJ2-3; D could derive from TRBD1 or TRBD2 (6 bases each). Trimming cost V 0 bases and J 0 bases, with 10 bases left between them. Germline loops: CDR1 LGHNA, CDR2 YSLEER. The CDR3 totals 16 residues. The CDR3 spells CASSQDEGGSTDTQYF. The CDR3 DNA sequence: TGCGCCAGCAGCCAAGACGAGGGGGGTAGCACAGATACGCAGTATTTT.

The sample holds many counts of this clonotype. The J gene is TRBJ2-5, the V gene TRBV3-1; 11 nucleotides match TRBD1. The V and J ends lost 1 base and 2 bases, in that order; junction bases with no gene match: 9. CDR3 length: 18 amino acids. Germline lookup yields CDR1 LGHDT and CDR2 YNNKEL (reference sequence). Here the CDR3 reads CASSQVPGQGVGQETQYF. CDR3 nucleotide sequence: TGTGCCAGCAGCCAAGTTCCGGGACAGGGGGTTGGTCAAGAGACCCAGTACTTC.

The sample holds a few counts of this clonotype. The chain recombines TRBV7-9 with TRBJ2-6, with TRBD1 identical over 7 bases. The CDR3 consists of 22 residues. The germline V gene has CDR1 SEHNR and CDR2 FQNEAQ (reference sequence). V trimming: 5 bases; J trimming: 0 bases; junction bases outside the gene matches: 22. CDR3 residues: CASSLWTGRSIPKDSGANVLTF. The CDR3 DNA reads TGTGCCAGCAGCCTTTGGACAGGTCGAAGTATCCCTAAAGACTCTGGGGCCAACGTCCTGACTTTC.

This clonotype was observed many times. The chain links TRBV2 to TRBJ2-1; TRBD1 matches at 8 bases. The CDR3 loop spans 13 amino acids. The J segment lost 10 bases and the V segment lost 8 bases, leaving 10 bases of the junction unmatched. The germline gives CDR1 SNHLY, CDR2 FYNNEI. CDR3 in amino acids: CASSGRGRREQFF. CDR3 bases: TGTGCCAGCTCAGGCAGGGGGCGCCGGGAGCAGTTCTTC.

This clonotype was recorded at least ten times. The chain combines TRBV5-8 with TRBJ1-1; a weak D match, TRBD1 (5 bases). CDR3 length equals 10 residues. Trimming pared 6 bases from V and 9 bases from J, leaving 9 bases between. The germline V gene encodes CDR1 SGHTS and CDR2 YDEGEE. In DNA, the CDR3 is TGTGCCAGCACCCGGACAAAAGCTTTCTTT. It encodes CASTRTKAFF.

This chain joins TRBV20-1 and TRBJ2-7, with D possibly matching TRBD2 (5 bases). Germline values: CDR1 DFQATT, CDR2 SNEGSKA (reference sequence). V was trimmed by 5 bases and J by 1 base, leaving 12 bases between them. The CDR3 totals 13 residues. The CDR3 is CSAFSPGSYEQYF. The DNA for the CDR3 is TGCAGTGCTTTCTCACCGGGGTCCTACGAGCAGTACTTC.

This clonotype was seen only a few times. The CDR3 DNA is TGTGCCAGCTCACTTGGACTAGCGGGAGGGGCGGACATTCAGTACTTC. This gives the protein CASSLGLAGGADIQYF. The rearrangement joins TRBV18 to TRBJ2-4; 15 nucleotides line up with TRBD2. The germline V gene encodes CDR1 KGHSH and CDR2 LQKENI. The V segment lost 4 bases and the J segment 8 bases; nucleotides outside the gene matches: 6. CDR3 length: 16 amino acids.

The chain recombines TRBV18 with TRBJ1-1; TRBD1 agrees at 8 bases. The CDR3 is made up of 14 amino acids. Germline V CDR1 and CDR2: KGHSH, LQKENI. Trimming cost V 4 bases and J 6 bases; bases outside gene matches: 7. CDR3 residues: CASSRIQGVAEAFF. CDR3 DNA sequence: TGTGCCAGCTCACGGATACAGGGGGTCGCTGAAGCTTTCTTT.

This clonotype was seen repeatedly, ten times or more. The CDR3 here is CASSYGQGNSPLHF. The CDR3 DNA reads as TGCGCCAGCAGCTATGGGCAGGGTAATTCACCCCTCCACTTT. This chain uses TRBV5-1 with TRBJ1-6, with D possibly TRBD1 on 5 matching bases. The length of the CDR3 is 14 residues. V lost 3 bases and J lost 6, with 10 bases in between. CDR1 SGHRS and CDR2 YFSETQ come from the germline V gene.

This clonotype was counted many times. The gene calls are TRBV12-3 or TRBV12-4 and TRBJ2-5; D possibly uses TRBD1 or TRBD2 (5 bases each). The ends were cut back, 5 bases at V and 5 bases at J, with 15 bases in the middle. The CDR3 is made up of 14 amino acids. The CDR3 coding sequence is TGTGCCAGCAGTCCCTCGTGGGACGAGGAGACCCAGTACTTC. Protein: CASSPSWDEETQYF.

The chain couples TRBV12-3 or TRBV12-4 to TRBJ2-1, with a possible D match to TRBD2 (6 bases). The V and J ends lost 3 bases and 3 bases respectively, with 12 bases between them. The CDR3 is made up of 15 amino acids. CDR3 in DNA: TGTGCCAGCAGTTTTTCCGGCGGGATCTACAATGAGCAGTTCTTC. Translation gives CASSFSGGIYNEQFF.

This clonotype has just one count. The chain combines TRBV6-2 or TRBV6-3 with TRBJ1-5, with 8 bases lining up with TRBD1. Germline assignment: CDR1 MNHEY and CDR2 SVGEGT. With V trimmed by 2 bases and J by 4 bases, 4 bases remained unmatched. The CDR3 has 15 residues. Here the CDR3 reads CASSYGQGGNQPQHF. The CDR3 DNA reads TGTGCCAGCAGTTACGGACAGGGCGGGAATCAGCCCCAGCATTTT.

This clonotype was seen ten or more times. The chain recombines TRBV7-3 with TRBJ1-5, with D hard to call. Trimming pared 4 bases from V and 5 bases from J, leaving 9 bases between. The CDR3 is made up of 13 amino acids. Germline CDR1 reads SGHTA; CDR2 reads FQGTGA. Here the CDR3 reads CASSSQVDQPQHF. Written as DNA, the CDR3 is TGTGCCAGCAGCTCCCAGGTGGATCAGCCCCAGCATTTT. The variable domain in full, completed from reference TRBV7-3 and TRBJ1-5, reads GAGVSQTPSNKVTEKGKYVELRCDPISGHTALYWYRQSLGQGPEFLIYFQGTGAADDSGLPNDRFFAVRPEGSVSTLKIQRTERGDSAVYLCASSSQVDQPQHFGDGTRLSIL.

This clonotype was detected a few times. One junction end does not reproduce the germline sequence, and a read error may be involved. The CDR3 here is CAGRYRVLTGELFF. Written as DNA, the CDR3 is TGTGCCGGCAGATACAGGGTCTTGACCGGGGAGCTGTTTTTT. The rearrangement uses TRBV6-1 and TRBJ2-2, with D perhaps TRBD1 (6 bases). Germline V gene data show CDR1 as MNHNS and CDR2 as SASEGT. CDR3 length: 14 residues.

In its sample, this clonotype was seen many times. This CDR3 is CASSPWGRSYNEQFF. The CDR3 nucleotides are TGTGCCAGCAGCCCCTGGGGTCGTAGTTACAATGAGCAGTTCTTC. The chain combines TRBV5-6 with TRBJ2-1; no clear D gene. Trimming took off 4 bases at V and 4 bases at J, with 15 bases between the two ends. The CDR3 has 15 amino acids. The germline V gene encodes CDR1 SGHDT and CDR2 YYEEEE.

The CDR3 region has the DNA TGTGCCAGCAGCTTAGTCAGTGCTGGCTATGGCTACACCTTC. This codes for CASSLVSAGYGYTF. The rearrangement uses TRBV7-8 and TRBJ1-2; D is uncertain. The CDR3 has 14 amino acids. Germline loops: CDR1 SGHVS, CDR2 FQNEAQ. V lost 1 base and J lost 4, with 10 bases in between.